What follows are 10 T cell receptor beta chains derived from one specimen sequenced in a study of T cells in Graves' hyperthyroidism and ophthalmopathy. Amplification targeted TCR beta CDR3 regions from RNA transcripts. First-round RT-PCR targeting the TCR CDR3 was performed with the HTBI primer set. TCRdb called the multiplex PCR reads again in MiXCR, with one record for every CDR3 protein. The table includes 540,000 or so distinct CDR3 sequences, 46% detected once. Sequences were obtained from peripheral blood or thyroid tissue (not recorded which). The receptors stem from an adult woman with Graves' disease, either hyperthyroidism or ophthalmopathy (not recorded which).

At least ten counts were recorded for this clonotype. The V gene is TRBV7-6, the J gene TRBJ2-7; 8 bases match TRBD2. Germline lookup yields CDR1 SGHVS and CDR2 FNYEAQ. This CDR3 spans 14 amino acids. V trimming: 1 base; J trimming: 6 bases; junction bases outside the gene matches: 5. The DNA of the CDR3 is TGTGCCAGCAGCTTAGACACCGGGGGGGGCGAGCAGTACTTC. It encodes CASSLDTGGGEQYF.

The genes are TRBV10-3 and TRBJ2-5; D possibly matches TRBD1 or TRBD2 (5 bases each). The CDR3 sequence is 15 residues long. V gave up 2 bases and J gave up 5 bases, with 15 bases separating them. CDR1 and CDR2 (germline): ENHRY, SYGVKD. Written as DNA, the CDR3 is TGTGCCATCAGTGAGGAGGGGATATGGTCGGAGACCCAGTACTTC. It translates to CAISEEGIWSETQYF.

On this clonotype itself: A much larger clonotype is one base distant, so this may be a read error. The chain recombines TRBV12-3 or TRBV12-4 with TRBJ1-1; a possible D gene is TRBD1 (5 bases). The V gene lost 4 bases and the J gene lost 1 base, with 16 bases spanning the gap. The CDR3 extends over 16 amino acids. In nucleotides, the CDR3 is TGTGCCAGCAGTTCCCTAGGCGGGGGAACGAACACTGAAGCTTTCTTT. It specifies CASSSLGGGTNTEAFF.

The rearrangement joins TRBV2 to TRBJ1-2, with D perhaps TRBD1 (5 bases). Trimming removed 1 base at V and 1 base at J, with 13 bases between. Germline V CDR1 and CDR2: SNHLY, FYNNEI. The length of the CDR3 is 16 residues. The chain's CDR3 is CASSEGGSKLNYGYTF. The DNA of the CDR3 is TGTGCCAGCAGTGAAGGGGGCAGCAAACTTAACTATGGCTACACCTTC.

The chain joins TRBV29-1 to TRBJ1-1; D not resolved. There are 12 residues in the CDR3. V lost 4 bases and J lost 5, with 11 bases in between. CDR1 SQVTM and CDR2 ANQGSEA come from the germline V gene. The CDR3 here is CSVVVGWTEAFF. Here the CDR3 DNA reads TGCAGCGTTGTGGTTGGGTGGACTGAAGCTTTCTTT.

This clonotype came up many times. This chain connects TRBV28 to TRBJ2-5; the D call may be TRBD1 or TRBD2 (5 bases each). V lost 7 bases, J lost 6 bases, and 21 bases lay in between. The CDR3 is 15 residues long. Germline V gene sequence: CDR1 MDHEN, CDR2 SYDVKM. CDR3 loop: CASISAGAGKQTQYF. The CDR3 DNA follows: TGTGCCAGCATATCCGCCGGGGCAGGGAAACAGACCCAGTACTTC.

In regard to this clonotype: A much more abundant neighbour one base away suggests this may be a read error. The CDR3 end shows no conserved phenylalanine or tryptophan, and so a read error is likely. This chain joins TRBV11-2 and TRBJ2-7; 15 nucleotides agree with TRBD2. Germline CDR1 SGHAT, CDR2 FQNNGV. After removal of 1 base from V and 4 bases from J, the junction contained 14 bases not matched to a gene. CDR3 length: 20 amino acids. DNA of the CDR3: TGTGCCAGCAGCTTAGCCCTCCCGGGACTAGCGGGAGGATCCGCGTACGAGCAGTACCTC. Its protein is CASSLALPGLAGGSAYEQYL.

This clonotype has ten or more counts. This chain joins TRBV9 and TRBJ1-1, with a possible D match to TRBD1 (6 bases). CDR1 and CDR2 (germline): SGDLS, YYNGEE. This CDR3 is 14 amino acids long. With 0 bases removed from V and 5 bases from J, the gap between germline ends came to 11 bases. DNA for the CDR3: TGTGCCAGCAGCGTAGGGCCCGGACAGACTGAAGCTTTCTTT. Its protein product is CASSVGPGQTEAFF.

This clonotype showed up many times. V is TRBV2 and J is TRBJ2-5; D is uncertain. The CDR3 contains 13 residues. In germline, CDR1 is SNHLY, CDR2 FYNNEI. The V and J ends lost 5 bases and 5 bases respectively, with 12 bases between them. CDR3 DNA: TGTGCCAGCAGTCCCCCCAATCGGGAGACCCAGTACTTC. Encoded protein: CASSPPNRETQYF.

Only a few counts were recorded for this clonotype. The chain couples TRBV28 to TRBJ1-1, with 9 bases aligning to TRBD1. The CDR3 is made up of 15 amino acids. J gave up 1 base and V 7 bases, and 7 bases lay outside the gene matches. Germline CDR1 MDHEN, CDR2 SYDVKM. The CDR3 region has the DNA TGTGCCAGCAAGACAGGGGGGTGGACGAACACTGAAGCTTTCTTT. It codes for CASKTGGWTNTEAFF.